These 4 T cell receptor beta chains were sequenced from one sample in a study of regulatory T cells in long-lasting Graves disease. Relying on iRepertoire HTBI primers and Arm-PCR of CDR3 regions, the team built TCR beta libraries. MiXCR was run by TCRdb on the multiplex PCR reads, yielding one entry per CDR3 protein. The sample has 400,000 or so distinct CDR3 sequences; less than 25% are singletons. Time point indicated: persistent/refractory GD, antithyroid drugs over 5 years with positive TRAb. RNA from PBMCs was the source of the TCR library. The sequencing here drew on peripheral blood mononuclear cells (PBMCs), taken when the disease was refractory, from a patient treated with antithyroid drugs. The receptor set was obtained from a female donor with Graves disease.

The rearrangement uses TRBV12-3 or TRBV12-4 and TRBJ2-1, with TRBD2 identical over 9 bases. The CDR3 length is 15 residues. V gave up 1 base and J gave up 7 bases; unmatched junction bases: 5. In nucleotides, the CDR3 is TGTGCCAGCAGTTTAGGGGCGGGAGGGCCGAATGAGCAGTTCTTC. This codes for CASSLGAGGPNEQFF.

This clonotype was detected only a few times. CDR3 loop: CASSLKGGYEQYF. The CDR3 nucleotides are TGTGCCAGCAGTTTAAAGGGGGGCTACGAGCAGTACTTC. The J gene is TRBJ2-7, the V gene TRBV27; D may correspond to TRBD1 or TRBD2 (6 bases each). V was pared by 2 bases and J by 3 bases, with 8 bases between. Germline-derived CDR1 and CDR2 are MNHEY and SMNVEV (reference sequence). This CDR3 is 13 amino acids long.

This rearrangement joins TRBV19 to TRBJ1-6; D remains unclear. V was pared by 9 bases and J by 9 bases, with 15 bases between. CDR3 size: 13 residues. Germline assignment: CDR1 LNHDA and CDR2 SQIVND (reference sequence). The CDR3 DNA sequence: TGTGCCAGCAGTCCGTCAGGTTCTTCACCCCTCCACTTT. Translated, it gives CASSPSGSSPLHF.

This clonotype was seen at least ten times. This chain joins TRBV12-3 or TRBV12-4 and TRBJ1-2, with D tentatively TRBD1 (5 bases). Between the trimmed V and J ends, which lost 0 bases and 8 bases, there was a span of 10 bases. CDR3 length: 13 residues. As DNA, the CDR3 is TGTGCCAGCAGTTTAGCCAGGGCAGGAGGCTACACCTTC. It encodes CASSLARAGGYTF.